This T cell receptor beta chain comes out of a study of blood T cell repertoires in COVID-19 (dated by TCRdb to about 2020). For the study in its entirety: Samples from collaborators originated in the United States, Italy and Spain and spanned both the acute and convalescent phases of COVID-19. The prospective study material was composed of cDNA or gDNA derived from T cells, B-cell-depleted T cells, or PBMCs. Subjects who had been exposed to COVID-19, were actively infected with it, or had recovered from it provided the deeply sampled blood TCRbeta repertoires that made up the dataset. The repertoires were released in a freely available public database intended as a resource for research on the immune response to SARS-CoV-2. The samples were drawn from the first 160 participants of the ongoing ImmuneRACE study and from under 1,500 subjects provided by 6 global collaborators. A de-identified subject ID, COVID-19 status, age in years and sex were almost always included in the sample metadata. Where available, HLA class I and class II types were obtained from metadata supplied by the sample provider rather than from assay-based typing. Overall results and qualifications from the work: How much clinical and demographic metadata was included differed by source and by participant, and the metadata was provided uncurated.

TCRbeta CDR3 regions were amplified from genomic DNA by means of the immunoSEQ Assay, a bias-controlled multiplex PCR. As for the authors' bioinformatics: Nucleated cell counts per sample were estimated from amplification of reference gene primers within the assay. To quantify the absolute abundance of each unique TCRbeta CDR3 rearrangement, sequence reads were collapsed and filtered. Productive Simpson clonality was computed per sample as the square root of Simpson's diversity index over productive rearrangements. TCRdb re-hosts the immuneACCESS table, in-frame sequences only. Its copies lack some clones; in the studies checked, an unresolved V gene accounts for under half of them, and the cause for the rest is not known. The V and J calls and clone size are taken from that table; D and trimming were inferred from the DNA. For this sample the table gives 280,000 or so clones, of which approximately 85% were detected only once. Less than 2.5% of the sample goes to the ten largest clones.

According to the germline V gene (reference sequence), CDR1 reads SGHNT and CDR2 reads YYREEE. V lost 2 bases and J lost 0 bases; the stretch between them is 8 bases long. There are 14 amino acids in the CDR3, from cysteine to phenylalanine inclusive. CDR3 DNA is the only sequence kept; it has 42 bases, read in frame from the first base. Participants in the prospective study were enrolled through a virtual design, were aged about 18 to 89 years, and lived in roughly 24 United States geographic areas. In the prospective study, participants were assigned to cohorts based on the clinical history participants reported in a screening survey and a study questionnaire. For ImmuneRACE Cohort 3, a participant was defined as recovered based on two consecutive negative NP/OP PCR tests, clearance by a healthcare professional, or resolution of symptoms. Mobile phlebotomists in the prospective study collected whole blood, serum and a nasopharyngeal or oropharyngeal swab from every participant. Over a roughly two-month period, participants in the prospective study had the option of providing additional blood draws and questionnaires. Before DNA extraction, prospective study blood samples were shipped either frozen or at room temperature.

This clone was detected only a few times. No antigen is known for it. No base qualities exist here, and no much larger clone lies one base off it. The TCR originated in a man younger than 45 who had recovered from COVID-19. The V and J genes are TRBV5-4 and TRBJ1-1; no confident D gene assignment can be made. The specimen was PBMCs or T cells enriched from blood (not recorded which). The bases are TGTGCCAGCAGCTTATTTGCAGTGAACACTGAAGCTTTCTTT. It encodes CASSLFAVNTEAFF.